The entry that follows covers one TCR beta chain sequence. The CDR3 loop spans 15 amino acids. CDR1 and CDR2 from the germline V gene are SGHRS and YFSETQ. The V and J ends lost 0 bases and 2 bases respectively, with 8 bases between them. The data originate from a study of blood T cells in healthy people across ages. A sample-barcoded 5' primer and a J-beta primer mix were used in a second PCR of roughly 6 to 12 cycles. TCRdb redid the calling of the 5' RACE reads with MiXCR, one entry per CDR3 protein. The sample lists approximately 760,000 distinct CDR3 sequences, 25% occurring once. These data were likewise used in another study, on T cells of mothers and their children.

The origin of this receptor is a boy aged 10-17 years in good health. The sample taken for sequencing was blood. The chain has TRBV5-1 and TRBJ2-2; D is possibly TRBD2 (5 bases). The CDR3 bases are TGCGCCAGCAGCTTGGAACGGGGAAACACCGGGGAGCTGTTTTTT. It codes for CASSLERGNTGELFF.